A single sample is the source of the 18 T cell receptor beta chains below, sequenced in a study of T cell changes during pregnancy in multiple sclerosis. The table came from immunoSEQ multiplex PCR; TCRdb's copy has only in-frame clones and leaves some out. The table lists around 50,000 clones, approximately 92% of them singletons. The input for sequencing was CD8+ T cells from peripheral blood mononuclear cells, taken in the second trimester of pregnancy. These receptor sequences come from a female donor with multiple sclerosis, enrolled in a pregnancy study.

The chain is built from TRBV13 and TRBJ2-7, with 13 bases identical to TRBD2. Germline CDR1 is PRHDT and CDR2 is FYEKMQ (reference sequence). This CDR3 comprises 17 residues. V was pared by 2 bases and J by 3 bases, with 7 bases of the junction left unmatched. The CDR3 loop reads CASSLTSGTSGVYEQYF. CDR3 bases: TGTGCCAGCAGCTTAACATCGGGGACTAGCGGGGTCTACGAGCAGTACTTC.

Details on this clone: The sample carries other DNA sequences with the same CDR3. The chain joins TRBV6-1 to TRBJ1-1; weak D call: TRBD1 (6 bases). From germline, CDR1 is MNHNS and CDR2 SASEGT. This CDR3 is built from 13 residues. The V end lost 7 bases, the J end lost 4 bases, and 13 bases lay between the germline ends. The CDR3 region is CASKQGSPTEAFF. CDR3 DNA sequence: TGTGCCAGCAAACAGGGTTCCCCCACTGAAGCTTTCTTT.

J is TRBJ1-1 and V is TRBV6-1; no firm D call. Trimming took 7 bases from V and 0 from J, leaving 12 bases between them. This CDR3 has 14 residues. Germline values: CDR1 MNHNS, CDR2 SASEGT. The CDR3 loop reads CASILLEVNTEAFF. The CDR3 DNA reads as TGTGCCAGCATTCTCTTGGAGGTGAACACTGAAGCTTTCTTT.

In DNA, the CDR3 is TGCGCCAGCAGCCCAGGACCAGGTGGGCTAGCGGGGATTAGCTCCTACGAGCAGTACTTC. Translation gives CASSPGPGGLAGISSYEQYF. The gene calls are TRBV4-1 and TRBJ2-7, with 9 bases that match TRBD2. This CDR3 has 20 residues. The J segment lost 0 bases and the V segment lost 4 bases, leaving 19 bases of the junction unmatched. Germline V gene lookup returns CDR1 MGHRA and CDR2 YSYEKL.

The chain is built from TRBV30 and TRBJ2-7; D may be TRBD1 (5 bases). From germline, CDR1 is GTSNPN and CDR2 SVGIG (reference sequence). Trimming cost V 3 bases and J 1 base, with 10 bases left between them. CDR3 length: 13 residues. This CDR3 reads CAWRPGYSYEQYF. CDR3 DNA sequence: TGTGCCTGGAGACCAGGGTATTCCTACGAGCAGTACTTC.

This CDR3 is CASSQGMETQYF. The CDR3 DNA reads TGTGCCAGCTCACAGGGAATGGAGACCCAGTACTTC. J is TRBJ2-5 and V is TRBV5-6; TRBD1 might be the D (6 bases). Germline assignment: CDR1 SGHDT and CDR2 YYEEEE. The V gene lost 7 bases and the J gene lost 5 bases, with 12 bases spanning the gap. This CDR3 has 12 amino acids. The entire variable domain, with the rest obtained from reference TRBV5-6 and TRBJ2-5, is as follows: DAGVTQSPTHLIKTRGQQVTLRCSPKSGHDTVSWYQQALGQGPQFIFQYYEEEERQRGNFPDRFSGHQFPNYSSELNVNALLLGDSALYLCASSQGMETQYFGPGTRLLVL.

As for this clone: One base away lies a much larger clone, so this may be a sequencing read error. The chain couples TRBV10-3 to TRBJ1-5; 7 nucleotides match TRBD1. V shed 10 bases, J shed 0 bases, and the junction held 6 bases outside the gene matches. The CDR3 sequence is 14 residues long. Germline-derived CDR1 and CDR2 are ENHRY and SYGVKD. In nucleotides, the CDR3 is TGTGCCACAAATACAGGGGATAGCAATCAGCCCCAGCATTTT. Encoded protein: CATNTGDSNQPQHF.

The V and J genes are TRBV27 and TRBJ2-3; D is perhaps TRBD2 (5 bases). From germline, CDR1 is MNHEY and CDR2 SMNVEV (reference sequence). The CDR3 is made up of 15 amino acids. V lost 7 bases to trimming and J lost 4 bases, with 18 bases between them. CDR3 DNA sequence: TGTGCCAGCACCTTATTTGGTGGAGGATCAGATACGCAGTATTTT. This translates into CASTLFGGGSDTQYF.

The chain joins TRBV5-4 to TRBJ1-4, with D unresolved. Trimming shortened V by 4 bases and J by 3 bases, and 10 bases separated the two germline ends. The CDR3 has 14 residues. CDR1 is SGHNT, CDR2 YYREEE, per germline (reference sequence). CDR3 amino acids: CASSPRGANEKLFF. CDR3 DNA sequence: TGTGCCAGCAGCCCTCGGGGTGCTAATGAAAAACTGTTTTTT.

The chain recombines TRBV6-1 with TRBJ1-2; 10 bases map to TRBD1. Germline assignment: CDR1 MNHNS and CDR2 SASEGT. V lost 2 bases to trimming and J lost 8 bases; unmatched junction nucleotides: 5. The length of the CDR3 is 14 residues. The DNA of the CDR3 is TGTGCCAGCAGTGAATGGGGGACAGGGGAGGGCTACACCTTC. Protein: CASSEWGTGEGYTF.

The V and J genes are TRBV11-2 and TRBJ1-3; D is perhaps TRBD1 (5 bases). The CDR3 consists of 16 residues. V was cut by 4 bases and J by 0 bases, with 13 bases left in between. CDR1 and CDR2 (germline): SGHAT, FQNNGV. CDR3 nucleotides: TGTGCCAGCAGCTCCCTTGACAGCCGCTCTGGAAACACCATATATTTT. Translated, it gives CASSSLDSRSGNTIYF.

V and J are TRBV11-3 and TRBJ2-2; 10 positions agree with TRBD1. CDR1 is SGHNT, CDR2 YENEEA, per germline. The CDR3 has 14 residues. The V segment lost 5 bases and the J segment 9 bases; nucleotides outside the gene matches: 6. Here the CDR3 reads CASSVRQGARELFF. CDR3 in DNA: TGTGCCAGCAGCGTAAGACAGGGGGCGAGGGAGCTGTTTTTT.

The chain employs TRBV4-1 and TRBJ1-4, with 8 bases that match TRBD1. The V and J ends lost 0 bases and 1 base, in that order; junction bases with no gene match: 13. The CDR3 runs 20 residues. Germline assignment: CDR1 MGHRA and CDR2 YSYEKL. The CDR3 DNA is TGCGCCAGCAGCCAAGAAACCGGGACAGGCGGTACCTTAACTAATGAAAAACTGTTTTTT. Translating gives CASSQETGTGGTLTNEKLFF.

The chain couples TRBV5-4 to TRBJ2-1; no clear D gene. The V end was cut by 0 bases, the J end by 0 bases, with 7 bases between. Per the germline V gene, CDR1 is SGHNT and CDR2 is YYREEE (reference sequence). CDR3 length: 15 amino acids. The CDR3 bases are TGTGCCAGCAGCTTGGCCGGAGCCTCCTACAATGAGCAGTTCTTC. Protein: CASSLAGASYNEQFF. Variable domain in full (rest from reference TRBV5-4 and TRBJ2-1): ETGVTQSPTHLIKTRGQQVTLRCSSQSGHNTVSWYQQALGQGPQFIFQYYREEENGRGNFPPRFSGLQFPNYSSELNVNALELDDSALYLCASSLAGASYNEQFFGPGTRLTVL.

This clone was seen just once. The chain employs TRBV6-5 and TRBJ1-5; TRBD1 matches at 7 bases. Trimming took 6 bases from V and 0 from J; bases not matched to a gene: 5. There are 15 residues in the CDR3. From germline, CDR1 is MNHEY and CDR2 SVGAGI. This CDR3 is CASRRTGNSNQPQHF. CDR3 nucleotide sequence: TGTGCCAGCAGACGGACAGGTAATAGCAATCAGCCCCAGCATTTT.

The V and J genes are TRBV6-5 and TRBJ1-1; D gene uncertain. V gave up 0 bases and J gave up 5 bases, with 7 bases separating them. Germline-derived CDR1 and CDR2 are MNHEY and SVGAGI. CDR3 length: 13 residues. For the CDR3, the DNA is TGTGCCAGCAGTTACTCGTCTACTACTGAAGCTTTCTTT. Its protein is CASSYSSTTEAFF.

The chain links TRBV11-2 to TRBJ1-3; D is undetermined. The CDR3 totals 17 residues. Germline values: CDR1 SGHAT, CDR2 FQNNGV. V lost 5 bases and J 0 bases, leaving 17 bases between the germline ends. CDR3 region: CASSVELGSFSGNTIYF. The CDR3 DNA is TGTGCCAGCAGCGTCGAACTAGGCAGCTTCTCTGGAAACACCATATATTTT.

The chain couples TRBV13 to TRBJ2-3; D uncertain. Germline V gives CDR1 PRHDT, CDR2 FYEKMQ (reference sequence). V was cut by 6 bases and J by 7 bases, with 11 bases left in between. CDR3 length: 12 amino acids. This CDR3 is CASSRDENTQYF. In nucleotides, the CDR3 is TGTGCCAGCAGTCGAGATGAGAATACGCAGTATTTT.